This TCR beta chain was identified in a study of blood T cell repertoires in COVID-19. At the level of the study: Spain, Italy and the United States supplied samples that represented acute and convalescent COVID-19.

In the study's own analysis: Estimation of nucleated cell counts relied on the amplification of reference gene primers. Generated by immunoSEQ multiplex PCR, the TCRdb table keeps only in-frame clones and is missing some. The DNA gave D and trimming, while V, J and clone size come from that table. In the table there are around 250,000 clones, approximately 90% of which are singletons. This study enrolled people aged roughly 18 to 89 from about two dozen US geographic areas. CDR1 SQVTM and CDR2 ANQGSEA come from the germline V gene. This CDR3 contains 14 residues. V lost 6 bases, J lost 0 bases, and 15 bases lay in between.

This clonotype was sampled from a human donor in a cohort exposed to, infected with or recovered from COVID-19 (not recorded which). The donor label of this sample is uncertain. Sample: PBMCs or T cells enriched from blood (not recorded which). The chain combines TRBV29-1 with TRBJ2-7; D is possibly TRBD1 (6 bases). CDR3 residues: CSVRGGRTSYEQYF. The CDR3 DNA reads TGCAGCGTGAGAGGGGGTCGCACCTCCTACGAGCAGTACTTC.